This record concerns one T cell receptor beta chain sequence. This clonotype was recorded many times. There is no known antigen for this receptor. No quality values exist for individual bases; no much larger clone is one base distant. Per the publication, the treatment or condition label means: live attenuated yellow fever vaccine strain. PBMCs were isolated from peripheral blood using a standard Ficoll-Paque protocol. CD4 and CD8 T-cell fractions were isolated with Dynabeads CD4 and CD8 positive selection kits. RNA was extracted with TriZol from bulk PBMCs, CD4 and CD8 fractions, and dextramer-positive and dextramer-negative fractions. TCR cDNA was synthesized by 5'RACE template switching, through which a universal primer site and unique molecular identifiers were introduced. Priming for cDNA synthesis came from both the TCR alpha and TCR beta constant segments. Libraries were amplified in two PCR steps, with sample barcodes and sequencing adapters added in the second step. Sequencing of libraries was performed on Illumina HiSeq 2500 (2x100 bp) or NovaSeq (2x150 bp). Concerning the study's data processing: MIGEC was used to demultiplex reads and collapse the reads into UMI consensus sequences, and MiXCR was used for V(D)J alignment. Vaccine-responding clonotypes were identified with edgeR using replicate PBMC samples, with FDR below 0.01 and a log2 fold change above 5 up to day 15 being required. Bulk clonotypes were assigned CD4 or CD8 identity according to which sequenced CD4 or CD8 repertoire held them at higher abundance. Clones were called with MiXCR by TCRdb after fastp trimmed the public reads at Q25, and only in-frame beta chains were retained. Records with the same CDR3 protein are collapsed into one entry carrying the most frequent genes and DNA. These V and J calls derive from TCRdb rather than the authors' analysis. The sample table lists 110,000 to 150,000 distinct CDR3 sequences, about 6.2% of them with a count of one. Over 0.55% of the sample goes to the ten largest clones.

Reading from cysteine to phenylalanine, the CDR3 counts 14 amino acids. The DNA shown is the 42-base CDR3, in frame from base 1. According to the germline V gene, CDR1 reads MNHNS and CDR2 reads SASEGT. Here V drops 3 bases and J drops 6 bases, and the junction holds 5 bases not matched to any gene. The record originates from a study of T cells after yellow fever vaccination (dated by TCRdb to 2018 to 2020). With regard to the full study: The SMART-Seq v4 Ultra Low Input RNA kit was used to prepare libraries from fractions with low cell numbers. To track T-cell clones before and after primary and booster YFV17D yellow fever vaccination, bulk TCR alpha and beta repertoires were sequenced longitudinally. Two healthy male donors, one aged 18 to 30 and one aged 30 to 40 years, made up the cohort. Blood samples were taken at several timepoints before and after primary and secondary immunization, and bulk PBMC replicates and cell subsets were isolated.

The investigation overall reported the following: Only a couple of donors were included in the study, so the extent to which the findings can be generalized is limited. After the booster, most clones that had expanded after primary vaccination were detected again (around 95% of CD4 and 88% of CD8), suggesting broad maintenance of memory. Compared with the primary T-cell response, the secondary T-cell response was faster but weaker, reaching its peak on day 5 rather than on day 15. Computational filtering was needed because FACS-sorted repertoires could contain abundant contaminating clonotypes from the bulk population. A small fraction of clonotypes showed up in both the CD4 and CD8 compartments, probably as a result of convergent recombination.

Here the sequenced sample was CD4+ T cells sorted from PBMCs, taken 10 days after the yellow fever booster vaccination. This TCR was recovered from a man in his thirties or forties who received the YFV17D yellow fever vaccine. The chain links TRBV6-1 with TRBJ1-5, with TRBD1 matching 7 junction bases. At the DNA level, the sequence is TGTGCCAGCAGTGATCCGGGACAGCGTCAGCCCCAGCATTTT. It translates as CASSDPGQRQPQHF.